These 21 T cell receptor beta chains originate from one sample sequenced in a study of blood T cell repertoires in COVID-19. The protocol was immunoSEQ multiplex PCR, while the TCRdb copy is restricted to in-frame clones and leaves out a portion. In the table there are roughly 500,000 clones, approximately 91% of which are singletons. Sequenced sample: PBMCs or T cells enriched from blood (not recorded which). These receptors were obtained from a woman aged 55-75 years who had recovered from COVID-19.

This clone has just one count. The chain recombines TRBV12-2 with TRBJ1-4; the D segment call TRBD1 is taken from the table without a DNA check. TRBV12-2 is recorded as a pseudogene. The CDR3 covers 20 residues. CDR3 residues: CASRLPHGRGRLRTNEKLFF. The CDR3 DNA follows: TGTGCAAGTCGCTTACCGCATGGCAGGGGGCGTCTTCGAACTAATGAAAAACTGTTTTTT.

This rearrangement joins TRBV28 to TRBJ2-5, with D perhaps matching TRBD2 (6 bases). Germline V CDR1 and CDR2: MDHEN, SYDVKM. Trimming pared 2 bases from V and 7 bases from J, leaving 11 bases between. The CDR3 is 13 residues long. The CDR3 DNA reads TGTGCCAGCAGTTTAGGGGCGGAGGGGACCCAGTACTTC. Its protein is CASSLGAEGTQYF.

In regard to this clone: This sample also contains other DNA sequences that code for the same CDR3. The chain employs TRBV24-1 and TRBJ1-5, with 8 bases matching TRBD1. The V gene's germline CDR1 is KGHDR and CDR2 SFDVKD. The ends lost 4 bases at V and 2 bases at J; junction bases unmatched: 6. The CDR3 is made up of 16 amino acids. The CDR3 sequence is CATSDRTGSGNQPQHF. The CDR3 DNA reads as TGTGCCACCAGTGACAGGACAGGGTCAGGCAATCAGCCCCAGCATTTT.

The chain employs TRBV6-8 and TRBJ1-4; 9 bases line up with TRBD1. V shed 6 bases, J shed 6 bases, and the junction held 5 bases outside the gene matches. The germline CDR1 and CDR2 sequences are MNHGY and SAAAGT. This CDR3 has 14 residues. The CDR3 DNA sequence: TGTGCCAGCAGACACAGGGGGCAGGATGAAAAACTGTTTTTT. Its translation: CASRHRGQDEKLFF.

V is TRBV15 and J is TRBJ1-5; weak D call: TRBD1 (5 bases). The CDR3 runs 14 residues. Trimming stripped 3 bases from V and 11 bases from J, with 17 bases between. From germline, CDR1 is LNHNV and CDR2 YYDKDF (reference sequence). The CDR3 DNA reads TGTGCCACCAGCAGGGGGGGGACCCCAGAGGCCCAGCATTTT. This codes for CATSRGGTPEAQHF.

The chain links TRBV11-2 to TRBJ1-1; TRBD1 agrees at 10 bases. V gave up 5 bases and J gave up 7 bases; unmatched junction bases: 10. The CDR3 contains 15 residues. CDR1 is SGHAT, CDR2 FQNNGV, per germline. In DNA, the CDR3 is TGTGCCAGCAGCGGCCGGGACAGGGGCTTTTTTGAAGCTTTCTTT. Residues: CASSGRDRGFFEAFF.

The chain is built from TRBV10-3 and TRBJ2-2; 9 bases match TRBD2. J lost 4 bases, V lost 10 bases, and 4 bases had no gene match. The CDR3 totals 13 residues. Germline-derived CDR1 and CDR2 are ENHRY and SYGVKD. CDR3 residues: CASGRVGTGELFF. The CDR3 DNA sequence: TGTGCCAGCGGGAGGGTGGGCACCGGGGAGCTGTTTTTT.

The CDR3 region is CASSLAVTGHTGELFF. DNA of the CDR3: TGCGCCAGCAGCTTGGCCGTGACAGGGCACACCGGGGAGCTGTTTTTT. The chain has TRBV5-1 and TRBJ2-2; 7 nucleotides align to TRBD1. With V trimmed by 0 bases and J by 3 bases, 5 bases remained unmatched. Per the germline V gene, CDR1 is SGHRS and CDR2 is YFSETQ. The CDR3 runs to 16 residues.

This chain uses TRBV10-3 with TRBJ1-4; D is perhaps TRBD1 (6 bases). Between the trimmed V and J ends, which lost 6 bases and 5 bases, there was a span of 10 bases. The germline V gene has CDR1 ENHRY and CDR2 SYGVKD. This CDR3 is built from 13 residues. The CDR3, as DNA: TGTGCCATCAGCAGGACAGTAAATGAAAAACTGTTTTTT. This encodes CAISRTVNEKLFF.

The genes are TRBV5-1 and TRBJ2-4; D possibly corresponds to TRBD2 (5 bases). Germline V gene lookup returns CDR1 SGHRS and CDR2 YFSETQ. Between the trimmed V and J ends, which lost 1 base and 1 base, there was a span of 9 bases. The CDR3 covers 15 residues. CDR3 amino acids: CASSLSTGAKNIQYF. The CDR3 coding sequence is TGCGCCAGCAGCTTGAGTACGGGGGCCAAAAACATTCAGTACTTC.

This clone was seen a handful of times. V is TRBV6-5 and J is TRBJ1-5; tentative D call: TRBD1 (6 bases). The CDR3 length is 14 residues. Trimming removed 6 bases from V and 7 bases from J, with 16 bases in between. The germline V gene encodes CDR1 MNHEY and CDR2 SVGAGI. The CDR3 DNA is TGTGCCAGCAGACAACTGGGGGCCGGACAGCCCCAGCATTTT. Amino acid sequence: CASRQLGAGQPQHF.

V is TRBV5-1 and J is TRBJ2-7; D is possibly TRBD1 (5 bases). Per germline, CDR1 SGHRS and CDR2 YFSETQ. The V and J ends lost 1 base and 2 bases respectively, with 16 bases between them. CDR3 size: 16 residues. The CDR3 DNA sequence: TGCGCCAGCAGCTTGAACCAGCAGGGCCCTACCTACGAGCAGTACTTC. Amino acid sequence: CASSLNQQGPTYEQYF.

The chain couples TRBV7-8 to TRBJ1-5, with a possible D match to TRBD1 (5 bases). This CDR3 comprises 16 residues. Deletions cut 3 bases from V and 8 bases from J, with 20 bases between. CDR1 and CDR2 (germline): SGHVS, FQNEAQ. The CDR3 nucleotides are TGTGCCAGCAGCTTCGCAGGGATAGGGGTAGGGAAGCCCCAGCATTTT. This encodes CASSFAGIGVGKPQHF.

The chain is built from TRBV4-2 and TRBJ2-3; tentatively, D is TRBD2 (5 bases). Trimming left V 0 bases short and J 2 bases short, with 18 bases between. The germline gives CDR1 LGHNA, CDR2 YNFKEQ. The CDR3 is 18 amino acids. CDR3 amino acids: CASSQEGGGRLDTDTQYF. The CDR3 DNA reads as TGTGCCAGCAGCCAAGAAGGAGGCGGCAGACTCGACACAGATACGCAGTATTTT.

This chain uses TRBV23-1 with TRBJ2-7; 7 bases map to TRBD1. TRBV23-1 is an open reading frame whose function is uncertain. Trimming removed 1 base from V and 3 bases from J; junction bases left unmatched: 12. This CDR3 region has 17 residues. The CDR3 DNA sequence: TGCGCCAGCAGTCAATTCCGGACAGGCTGGGACCTCTACGAGCAGTACGTC. It translates to CASSQFRTGWDLYEQYV.

At least ten counts were recorded for this clone. V and J are TRBV2 and TRBJ1-4; D gene ambiguous. The CDR3 has 14 amino acids. Deletions cut 2 bases from V and 8 bases from J, with 12 bases between. Germline-derived CDR1 and CDR2 are SNHLY and FYNNEI. The DNA for the CDR3 is TGTGCCAGCAGTGAAAGACGGCCCGGGGAAAAACTGTTTTTT. The encoded protein is CASSERRPGEKLFF.

The chain employs TRBV6-5 and TRBJ1-2; TRBD1 aligns across 10 bases. CDR1 and CDR2 from the germline V gene are MNHEY and SVGAGI. This CDR3 is 15 amino acids long. V trimming: 4 bases; J trimming: 4 bases; junction bases outside the gene matches: 6. The CDR3 DNA follows: TGTGCCAGCAGTTTTCTCGGACAGGGGGGCTATGGCTACACCTTC. It is translated as CASSFLGQGGYGYTF.

A word on this clone: This CDR3 is also generated by other DNA sequences in the sample. J is TRBJ2-5 and V is TRBV6-5, with 10 bases identical to TRBD1. J lost 5 bases, V lost 5 bases, and 8 bases had no gene match. The CDR3 is 15 amino acids. Germline CDR1 is MNHEY and CDR2 is SVGAGI. The CDR3 bases are TGTGCCAGCAGTCAGGGACAGGGGAGAGGGGAGACCCAGTACTTC. Translation: CASSQGQGRGETQYF.

This chain joins TRBV11-2 and TRBJ1-5; TRBD1 agrees at 8 bases. The CDR3 totals 13 residues. V gave up 1 base and J gave up 7 bases; unmatched junction bases: 0. From germline, CDR1 is SGHAT and CDR2 FQNNGV. The CDR3 nucleotides are TGTGCCAGCAGCTTAGGGACAGGGCAGCCCCAGCATTTT. Its translation: CASSLGTGQPQHF.

The chain is built from TRBV6-5 and TRBJ1-2; TRBD1 matches 7 bases. CDR1 is MNHEY, CDR2 SVGAGI, per germline. Germline trimming cut 7 bases from V and 5 bases from J; bases unmatched to any gene: 7. The CDR3 sequence is 13 residues long. For the CDR3, the DNA is TGTGCCAGCATACAGGGGCGCTCGTATGGCTACACCTTC. It specifies CASIQGRSYGYTF.

The V call is TRBV7-2, the J call TRBJ1-1, with D perhaps TRBD1 (5 bases). Germline CDR1 and CDR2: SGHTA and FQGNSA. The CDR3 runs 14 residues. The V and J ends lost 0 bases and 4 bases respectively, with 9 bases between them. For the CDR3, the DNA is TGTGCCAGCAGCTTAGCAGCAGGGATCACTGAAGCTTTCTTT. It specifies CASSLAAGITEAFF.